This T cell receptor (beta chain) was observed in a study of shared clonotypes between healthy human individuals. Deletions cut 3 bases from V and 3 bases from J, with 3 bases between. This CDR3 region has 13 residues. Germline CDR1 is MNHEY and CDR2 is SMNVEV (reference sequence). Findings and caveats of the study: As a rule, naive subsets had a larger estimated richness than memory subsets.

Assay: immunoSEQ multiplex PCR; the TCRdb copy retains only in-frame clones and omits some. This table holds about 680,000 clones, around 73% found once. This clone was observed a handful of times. Antigen: not known. The sample taken for sequencing was memory CD4+ T cells sorted from blood. Subset described: CD45RA-negative fraction. This clonotype was obtained from a woman aged 30 to 39 in good health. The chain carries TRBV27 and TRBJ2-6; no reliable D call. The CDR3: CASSFYGANVLTF. The CDR3 bases are TGTGCCAGCAGTTTCTATGGGGCCAACGTCCTGACTTTC.